This T cell receptor beta chain was sequenced during a study of blood T cell repertoires in COVID-19. As for the study in general: From the United States, Italy and Spain came samples of acute and convalescent COVID-19. Nucleic acid was either cDNA or gDNA, and it came from T cells, B-cell-depleted T cells, or PBMCs.

Deletions cut 3 bases from V and 3 bases from J, with 14 bases between. The CDR3 is 15 residues long. Germline lookup yields CDR1 SGHAT and CDR2 FQNNGV. Methods used by the authors: Nucleated cell counts were estimated from reference gene primer amplification. Assay used: immunoSEQ multiplex PCR; TCRdb lists only in-frame clones, some missing. The V and J calls and clone size come from that table; D and trimming were worked out from the DNA. Of approximately 160,000 clones in the sample, around 81% were seen once. This sequence joins TRBV11-2 and TRBJ1-1; D not certain. The sequence was collected from a man aged 35-49 years who had recovered from COVID-19. Sequences were obtained from PBMCs or T cells enriched from blood (not recorded which). The CDR3 protein is CASSLLQQTYTEAFF. In DNA, the CDR3 is TGTGCCAGCAGCTTGCTTCAACAGACCTACACTGAAGCTTTCTTT.